This T cell receptor beta chain was sequenced in a study of T cell responses to AZD1222 COVID-19 vaccine (dated by TCRdb to about 2021). Regarding the research as a whole: TCR sequencing covered some 240 trial participants: approximately 200 given two doses of AZD1222 and 26 given two doses of MenACWY control vaccine. Trial participants were enrolled by age into subgroups of 18-55, 56-69 and 70-plus years, and around 150, 29 and 61 TCR-sequenced participants, respectively, were included in these subgroups. The research as a whole found: Reportedly, almost half of the unique spike-specific TCRs recognized epitopes lying outside the regions that are mutated in the B.1.351 and B.1.1.7 variants. Participants were mostly white British, with more females than males. The authors suggested clonal diversity may have been underestimated. In the small 56-69-year group, the increase in depth fell short of significance, most likely because of low power. Vaccine-associated CD4 TCRs spanned the whole spike protein, with dominant responses in regions 160-218 and 743-854. No day 14 peak-response samples were available, so repertoires were characterized only after the peak T cell response. Only five to seven AZD1222 recipients were SARS-CoV-2 seropositive at baseline, limiting conclusions about previously exposed vaccinees. Spike-specific TCR breadth and depth rose significantly after two AZD1222 doses compared with day 0 and with MenACWY recipients.

This specimen's time point label, interpreted: about 28 days (+/-7) after the second vaccine dose. Because spike-specific TCR depth and breadth did not differ between the two schedules, AZD1222 recipients who got a second dose at roughly 4 weeks were pooled with those who got a second dose at roughly 12 weeks. Samples from vaccinated people were obtained from the UK trials COV001 and COV002, which included a single-blind randomized controlled phase 2/3 trial of AZD1222 (ChAdOx1 nCoV-19) in healthy adults. For TCRbeta chain sequencing, PBMC samples from trial participants were taken at day 0 and at day 28 after the second dose. As encoded in the germline V gene, CDR1 is SGHRS while CDR2 is YFSETQ. After removal of 4 bases from V and 3 bases from J, the junction retains 5 bases not matched to a gene. The CDR3 covers 14 residues, taking in both the cysteine and the phenylalanine. Of all the DNA, just the CDR3 is kept, 42 bases in frame from base 1.

The CDR3 regions of human TCRbeta chains were analyzed by immunosequencing. Per the original workflow: TCRs in the repertoires were compared against a reference library of SARS-CoV-2-specific TCRs that had been generated with the MIRA antigen-specificity platform. Breadth was defined as the fraction of unique TCRs that were SARS-CoV-2-associated. Depth was defined as the fraction of total T cells that were SARS-CoV-2-associated. Using the MIRA data, each spike-specific TCR was mapped to the spike region that the TCR reacts to and placed in a CD4 or CD8 class. Log10-transformed breadth and depth values were compared by one-way ANOVA with Sidak's multiple comparisons tests. The table comes from immuneACCESS by way of TCRdb, which keeps in-frame sequences with V and J called. Part of the clones is missing from these tables; in studies checked, under half for an unresolved V gene and the rest for unknown reasons. D and trimming were read from the DNA, whereas the V and J calls and clone size are those reported in that table. This sample has about 140,000 clones in its table, and around 90% of those were observed once. The ten largest clones take up less than 5% of the sample.

A note on this clone: Its antigen is currently not known. No much larger clonotype is one base removed from it; base qualities were not supplied.

The receptor was derived from an adult who received the AZD1222 COVID-19 vaccine. This sample comprised peripheral blood, obtained 28 days after the second AZD1222 dose. This receptor chain uses TRBV5-1 and TRBJ2-5; 8 middle bases align to TRBD2. CDR3 loop: CASSPDSGKETQYF. The DNA is as follows: TGCGCCAGCAGCCCGGATAGCGGGAAAGAGACCCAGTACTTC.